This entry is about one T cell receptor beta chain. The antigen is undetermined. This PCR relied on a set of 60 Vbeta primers and 13 Jbeta primers. Libraries were prepared by immunoSEQ multiplex PCR; TCRdb keeps only in-frame clonotypes and omits some of them. This sample has around 200,000 clones, with 77% found just once. The sample originates from a study of cytomegalovirus exposure and HLA in healthy donors. Whole-study findings and limits: The study carried out a later analysis of TCR beta sequences. It associated 15,000 to 20,000 of them with specific HLA alleles at a false discovery rate of 0.05.

Source material: PBMCs. The receptor's source is a woman aged 55-75 years in good health and CMV-seropositive.

As DNA, the CDR3 is TGCGCCAGCAGCTCGGGACAACCCTTCCTCTACGAGCAGTACTTC. Its translation: CASSSGQPFLYEQYF. The genes are TRBV5-1 and TRBJ2-7; the D gene is possibly TRBD1 (6 bases). CDR3 size: 15 residues. Per the germline V gene, CDR1 is SGHRS and CDR2 is YFSETQ. With 3 bases removed from V and 3 bases from J, the gap between germline ends came to 16 bases.